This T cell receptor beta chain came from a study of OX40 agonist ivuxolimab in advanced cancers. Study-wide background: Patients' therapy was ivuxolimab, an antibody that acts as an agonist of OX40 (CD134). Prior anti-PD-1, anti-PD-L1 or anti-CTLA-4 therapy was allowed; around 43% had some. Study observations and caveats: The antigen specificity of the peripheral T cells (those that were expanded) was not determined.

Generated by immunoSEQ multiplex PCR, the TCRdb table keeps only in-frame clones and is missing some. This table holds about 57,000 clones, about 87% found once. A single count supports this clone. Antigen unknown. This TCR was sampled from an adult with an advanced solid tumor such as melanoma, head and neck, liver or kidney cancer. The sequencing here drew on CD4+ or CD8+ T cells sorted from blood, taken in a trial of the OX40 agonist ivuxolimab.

The CDR3: CASRRTRQGRTDTQYF. In DNA form, the CDR3 reads TGTGCCAGCAGACGAACCAGACAGGGCCGCACAGATACGCAGTATTTT. The chain employs TRBV11-2 and TRBJ2-3; 7 bases fit TRBD1. V dropped 6 bases and J dropped 1; count of bases not matched to a gene: 10. The CDR3 loop spans 16 amino acids. Looked up from germline, CDR1 is SGHAT and CDR2 is FQNNGV. The full variable domain, completed using reference TRBV11-2 and TRBJ2-3, is EAGVAQSPRYKIIEKRQSVAFWCNPISGHATLYWYQQILGQGPKLLIQFQNNGVVDDSQLPKDRFSAERLKGVDSTLKIQPAKLEDSAVYLCASRRTRQGRTDTQYFGPGTRLTVL.